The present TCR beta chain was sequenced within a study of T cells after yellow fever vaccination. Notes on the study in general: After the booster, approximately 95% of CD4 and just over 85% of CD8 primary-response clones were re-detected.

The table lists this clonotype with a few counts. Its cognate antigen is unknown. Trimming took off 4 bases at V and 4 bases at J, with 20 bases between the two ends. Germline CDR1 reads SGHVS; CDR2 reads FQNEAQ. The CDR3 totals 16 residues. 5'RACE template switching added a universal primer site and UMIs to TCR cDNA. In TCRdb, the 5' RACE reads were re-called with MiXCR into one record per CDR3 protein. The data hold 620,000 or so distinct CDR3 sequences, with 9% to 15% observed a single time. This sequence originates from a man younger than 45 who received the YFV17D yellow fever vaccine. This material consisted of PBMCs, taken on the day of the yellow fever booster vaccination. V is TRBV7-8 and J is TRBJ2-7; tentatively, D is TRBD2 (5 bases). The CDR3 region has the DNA TGTGCCAGCAGCTCCACGTTGAGCGACTACCGATACGAGCAGTACTTC. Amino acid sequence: CASSSTLSDYRYEQYF.